These 15 T cell receptor beta chains were all obtained from the same sample, sequenced in a study of tumor and adjacent non-tumor tissue in lung cancer. No cell sorting was done before RNA was extracted from the tissue. This non-tumor lung sample came from over 3 cm beyond the tumor edge. TCRbeta libraries were built with three rounds of nested PCR, modified from ARM-PCR. TCRdb processed the multiplex PCR reads anew with MiXCR; each CDR3 protein has one entry. In the table there are tens of thousands of distinct CDR3 sequences, approximately 73% of which are singletons. Material for sequencing was distant non-tumor lung tissue. The receptors were gathered from a man aged 55 to 70 with non-small cell lung cancer.

The CDR3 DNA is TGTGCCAGCAGCTATACTAGTGGCACTGCTGGGCTGTTTTTT. Encoded protein: CASSYTSGTAGLFF. This chain uses TRBV11-1 with TRBJ2-2; D might be TRBD2 (5 bases). With 4 bases removed from V and 13 bases from J, the gap between germline ends came to 19 bases. The CDR3 contains 14 residues. Germline V gene data show CDR1 as SGHAT and CDR2 as FQDESV (reference sequence).

On this clonotype: It is likely a read error, because the conserved phenylalanine at the end of the CDR3 is missing. The rearrangement links TRBV5-1 to TRBJ2-1, with 7 bases matching TRBD2. The CDR3 loop spans 15 amino acids. In germline, CDR1 is SGHRS, CDR2 YFSETQ. Trimming at V came to 2 bases and at J to 10 bases, leaving 12 bases not matched to a gene. CDR3 nucleotide sequence: TGCGCCAGCAGCTTACGTCAGCGGGATCCGTTGGAGCAGTTCTTA. Its protein is CASSLRQRDPLEQFL.

To note about this clonotype: One junction end disagrees with the germline gene, perhaps due to a read error. The chain uses TRBV11-2 and TRBJ2-3; 13 bases are a match to TRBD2. The CDR3 has 17 residues. CDR1 is SGHAT and CDR2 is FQNNGV in the germline V gene. The CDR3 sequence: CASSRTRTSGSTGTHYF. CDR3 nucleotides: TGTGCCAGCAGCCGCACCCGGACTAGCGGGAGTACAGGTACGCACTATTTT.

As regards this clonotype: The germline gene is not matched at one end of the junction; a read error may be the cause. The chain joins TRBV6-2 or TRBV6-3 to TRBJ1-5, with D possibly matching TRBD1 (5 bases). CDR1 and CDR2 from the germline V gene are MNHEY and SVGEGT. This CDR3 is 14 amino acids long. CDR3 in DNA: TGTGCCAGCAGGGGGGACTTAGGCAATCAGTCCCATCATTTT. Amino acids: CASRGDLGNQSHHF.

Worth noting for this clonotype: Its ends do not fully match the called genes, so a read error is possible. The chain joins TRBV5-4 to TRBJ2-3, with D unclear. The germline V gene encodes CDR1 SGHNT and CDR2 YYREEE (reference sequence). This CDR3 has 15 residues. The DNA of the CDR3 is TGTGCCATCAGCTTCGGTGGGAACCCAACAGATACTCAGTATTTT. This sequence encodes CAISFGGNPTDTQYF.

This clonotype was observed once. An end of the junction differs from the germline gene, which may be a read error. DNA of the CDR3: TGCAGCGTAGACAGTGTGAACACTGAAACTTTCTTT. It encodes CSVDSVNTETFF. The chain recombines TRBV29-1 with TRBJ1-1; TRBD1 is a possible D gene (5 bases). CDR1 is SQVTM and CDR2 is ANQGSEA in the germline V gene. The CDR3 contains 12 residues.

V usage is TRBV29-1 and J usage is TRBJ2-1; 7 nucleotides agree with TRBD1. In germline, CDR1 is SQVTM, CDR2 ANQGSEA. CDR3 length equals 16 residues. The V gene end was trimmed by 4 bases and the J gene end by 6 bases; junction bases not matched to a gene: 15. Written as DNA, the CDR3 is TGCAGCGTTGGAGTCCCGGCCGTGACAGGGTTCAATGAGCAGTTCTTC. Its translation: CSVGVPAVTGFNEQFF.

V and J are TRBV5-4 and TRBJ2-7; TRBD1 or TRBD2 may be the D gene (5 bases each). The CDR3 extends over 13 amino acids. In germline, CDR1 is SGHNT, CDR2 YYREEE (reference sequence). The V end was cut by 9 bases, the J end by 5 bases, with 18 bases between. The CDR3 DNA reads TGTGCCAAGAGCTATCGAGGGACGGACGAGCAGTACTTC. It specifies CAKSYRGTDEQYF. Combining the CDR3 with reference TRBV5-4 and TRBJ2-7 gives the whole variable domain ETGVTQSPTHLIKTRGQQVTLRCSSQSGHNTVSWYQQALGQGPQFIFQYYREEENGRGNFPPRFSGLQFPNYSSELNVNALELDDSALYLCAKSYRGTDEQYFGPGTRLTVT.

There are many counts of this clonotype. V is TRBV5-4 and J is TRBJ2-7; a possible D gene is TRBD1 (6 bases). V shed 1 base and J shed 5 bases, with 10 bases lying between them. CDR3 length: 13 amino acids. CDR1 and CDR2 (germline): SGHNT, YYREEE (reference sequence). The CDR3 DNA reads as TGTGCCAGCAGCTTGACAGGGTCAAACGAGCAGTACTTC. Protein product: CASSLTGSNEQYF.

Of note for this clonotype: The conserved phenylalanine or tryptophan normally closing the CDR3 is absent here, so this likely arose from a read error. V usage is TRBV5-1 and J usage is TRBJ2-7; D tentatively reads TRBD1 or TRBD2 (5 bases each). Germline V gives CDR1 SGHRS, CDR2 YFSETQ. The CDR3 runs to 18 residues. The germline V and J ends were trimmed by 1 base and 4 bases, with 24 bases remaining between them. The CDR3 DNA reads TGCGCCAGCAGCTTGAGGGCCGGTTGGGACCTGGCTCCTTACGAGCAGTACTAC. As protein: CASSLRAGWDLAPYEQYY.

This clonotype was seen a few times. CDR3 region: CASSPRAEETQYF. CDR3 DNA sequence: TGTGCCAGCTCACCGAGGGCGGAAGAGACCCAGTACTTC. The rearrangement uses TRBV18 and TRBJ2-5; tentative D call: TRBD2 (5 bases). Germline assignment: CDR1 KGHSH and CDR2 LQKENI. The V end was cut by 3 bases, the J end by 3 bases, with 8 bases between. The CDR3 length is 13 residues. The variable domain in full, completed from reference TRBV18 and TRBJ2-5, reads NAGVMQNPRHLVRRRGQEARLRCSPMKGHSHVYWYRQLPEEGLKFMVYLQKENIIDESGMPKERFSAEFPKEGPSILRIQQVVRGDSAAYFCASSPRAEETQYFGPGTRLLVL.

This clonotype has only a few counts. With a much larger clone just one base away, this may be a read error. The chain couples TRBV7-9 to TRBJ1-1, with D hard to call. Germline CDR1 SEHNR, CDR2 FQNEAQ (reference sequence). The V gene lost 7 bases and the J gene lost 0 bases, with 9 bases spanning the gap. The CDR3 is 13 amino acids. CDR3 in DNA: TGTGCCAGCAACTGGACGGTGAACACTGAAGCTTTCTTT. This encodes CASNWTVNTEAFF.

This clonotype is categorized as medium-sized. The chain employs TRBV4-1 and TRBJ1-5; D gene uncertain. The CDR3 covers 16 residues. Germline V gene sequence: CDR1 MGHRA, CDR2 YSYEKL. V shed 0 bases and J shed 1 base, with 10 bases lying between them. CDR3 in DNA: TGCGCCAGCAGCCAAGATCCTGGTCAAAGCAATCAGCCCCAGCATTTT. Translating it yields CASSQDPGQSNQPQHF.

The chain has TRBV6-5 and TRBJ2-3, with 13 bases aligning to TRBD2. Germline V gives CDR1 MNHEY, CDR2 SVGAGI. V lost 8 bases to trimming and J lost 7 bases; unmatched junction nucleotides: 18. The CDR3 runs 18 residues. The CDR3 sequence is CASAYSPSLAGGPYTQYF. The CDR3 DNA follows: TGTGCCAGCGCTTATTCTCCATCACTAGCGGGAGGGCCTTATACGCAGTATTTT.

A word on this clonotype: The junction departs from the called germline gene at one end, perhaps through a read error. The chain combines TRBV6-1 with TRBJ2-1, with D perhaps matching TRBD2 (5 bases). The CDR3 has 16 residues. From germline, CDR1 is MNHNS and CDR2 SASEGT. CDR3 sequence (DNA): TGTGCCAGCAGTGAACTACGGGGAAGGAGTCGGAATGACCAGTTCTTC. It specifies CASSELRGRSRNDQFF.